This T cell receptor beta chain appears in the sequencing data of a study of regulatory T cells in long-lasting Graves disease. Study-wide background: Graves' patients, newly diagnosed, had taken antithyroid drugs under 3 months. Study-level points and caveats: Those with persistent disease had in common more public clonotypes (about 2,500) than new patients (about 970). Persistent Graves' patients showed a TCR diversity that was lower than that of newly diagnosed ones.

Relying on iRepertoire HTBI primers and Arm-PCR of CDR3 regions, the team built TCR beta libraries. Via MiXCR, TCRdb re-called the multiplex PCR reads, giving one row per CDR3 protein. The top ten clones hold 12% of a sample with approximately 470,000 distinct CDR3 sequences, 15% to 20% of them seen once. This clonotype was observed at least ten times. Its antigen is currently unknown. Time point: newly diagnosed GD, antithyroid drugs for less than 3 months. The authors made the TCR library using RNA they extracted from PBMCs. Germline lookup yields CDR1 DFQATT and CDR2 SNEGSKA (reference sequence). The CDR3 is made up of 13 amino acids. With 3 bases clipped from V and 5 bases from J, the junction kept 4 bases outside the gene matches. This sample also appeared in a second study, on T cells in Graves' hyperthyroidism and ophthalmopathy. That study adds: Before onset, ophthalmopathy was predicted by the model a median roughly 6.8 months earlier.

The clonotype comes from a man in his forties with Graves disease. The sample consisted of peripheral blood mononuclear cells (PBMCs), taken at new diagnosis, from a patient treated with antithyroid drugs. The chain links TRBV20-1 to TRBJ2-5; 9 bases agree with TRBD1. CDR3 coding DNA: TGCAGTGCTAGCGGGACAGGGAGTGAGACCCAGTACTTC. Translating gives CSASGTGSETQYF.